The sequence of this T cell receptor beta chain was determined in a study of shared clonotypes between healthy human individuals. The germline gives CDR1 MGHRA, CDR2 YSYEKL. V was shortened by 0 bases and J by 8 bases, with 11 bases between the two germline ends. The CDR3 spans 14 residues. Repertoires were generated with immunoSEQ multiplex PCR, while TCRdb's copy carries only in-frame clones and drops some. The table includes about 1 million clones, approximately 72% detected once. This chain joins TRBV4-1 and TRBJ2-1, with D perhaps given as TRBD1 or TRBD2 (5 bases each). Sequenced input: memory CD4+ T cells sorted from blood. Described subset: CD45RA-negative fraction. The TCR originated in a man aged 18 to 29 in good health. The CDR3: CASSQDRVGHEQFF. In nucleotides, the CDR3 is TGCGCCAGCAGCCAAGATCGTGTGGGACATGAGCAGTTCTTC.